This TCR beta chain is drawn from a study of identical twins. The CDR3 has 13 amino acids. The germline gives CDR1 DFQATT, CDR2 SNEGSKA (reference sequence). Between the trimmed V and J ends, which lost 7 bases and 3 bases, there was a span of 12 bases. TCRdb re-called the 5' RACE reads with MiXCR, one entry per CDR3 protein. The sample includes 250,000 or so distinct CDR3 sequences, approximately 8.6% seen only once; the top ten take less than 4%. Study-wide points: Insertions were reduced in abundant cord blood beta clonotypes but not in memory repertoires.

Worth noting for this clonotype: The antigen remains undetermined.

The same data also went into a second study, on yellow fever vaccine responses in identical twins.

This chain joins TRBV20-1 and TRBJ2-2; tentative D call: TRBD2 (5 bases). Sequencing used CD8+ T cells sorted from blood. This TCR derives from a woman aged 18-29 years in good health. Written as DNA, the CDR3 is TGCAGTGTCCCACTCGGGGACACCGGGGAGCTGTTTTTT. Protein product: CSVPLGDTGELFF.